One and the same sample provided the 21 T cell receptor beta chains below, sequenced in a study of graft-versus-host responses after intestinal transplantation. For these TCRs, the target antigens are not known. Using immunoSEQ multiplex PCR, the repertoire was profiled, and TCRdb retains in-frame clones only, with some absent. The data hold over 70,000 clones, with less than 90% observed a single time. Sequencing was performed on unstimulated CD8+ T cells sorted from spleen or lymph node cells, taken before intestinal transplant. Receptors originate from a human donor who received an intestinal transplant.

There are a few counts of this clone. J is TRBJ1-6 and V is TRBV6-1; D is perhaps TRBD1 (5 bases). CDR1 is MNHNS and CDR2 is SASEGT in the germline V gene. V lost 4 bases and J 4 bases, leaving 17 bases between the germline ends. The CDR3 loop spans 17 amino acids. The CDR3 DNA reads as TGTGCCAGCAGTGGGGGTAGGGGCTTTTTATATAATTCACCCCTCCACTTT. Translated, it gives CASSGGRGFLYNSPLHF.

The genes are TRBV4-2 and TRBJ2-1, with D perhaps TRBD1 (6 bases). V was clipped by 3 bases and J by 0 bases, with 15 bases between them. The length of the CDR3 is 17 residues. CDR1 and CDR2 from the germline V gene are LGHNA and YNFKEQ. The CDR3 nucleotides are TGTGCCAGCAGCCAGGCTGTCGGACAGAGCTCCTACAATGAGCAGTTCTTC. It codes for CASSQAVGQSSYNEQFF.

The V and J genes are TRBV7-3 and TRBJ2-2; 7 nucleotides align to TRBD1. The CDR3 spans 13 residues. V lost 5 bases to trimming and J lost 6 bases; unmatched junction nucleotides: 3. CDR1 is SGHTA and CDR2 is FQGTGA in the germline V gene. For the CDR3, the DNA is TGTGCCAGCAGCCACAGGGGTGCCGGGGAGCTGTTTTTT. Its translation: CASSHRGAGELFF.

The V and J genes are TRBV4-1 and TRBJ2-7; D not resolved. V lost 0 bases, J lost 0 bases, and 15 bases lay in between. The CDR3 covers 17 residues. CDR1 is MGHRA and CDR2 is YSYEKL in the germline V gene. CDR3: CASSQESSGPSSYEQYF. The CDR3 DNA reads TGCGCCAGCAGCCAAGAGTCATCCGGGCCGAGCTCCTACGAGCAGTACTTC.

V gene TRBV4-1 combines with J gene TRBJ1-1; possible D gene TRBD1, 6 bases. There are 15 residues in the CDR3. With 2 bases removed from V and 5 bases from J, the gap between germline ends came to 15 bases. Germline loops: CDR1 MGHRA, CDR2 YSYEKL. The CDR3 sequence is CASSQSLRGRTEAFF. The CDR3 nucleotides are TGCGCCAGCAGCCAAAGTCTCAGGGGAAGAACTGAAGCTTTCTTT.

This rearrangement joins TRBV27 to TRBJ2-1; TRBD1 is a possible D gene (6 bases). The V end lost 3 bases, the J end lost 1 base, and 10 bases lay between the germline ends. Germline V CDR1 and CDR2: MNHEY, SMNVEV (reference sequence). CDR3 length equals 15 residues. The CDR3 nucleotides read TGTGCCAGCAGTTTCAGGGGCGAGTCCTACAATGAGCAGTTCTTC. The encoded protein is CASSFRGESYNEQFF.

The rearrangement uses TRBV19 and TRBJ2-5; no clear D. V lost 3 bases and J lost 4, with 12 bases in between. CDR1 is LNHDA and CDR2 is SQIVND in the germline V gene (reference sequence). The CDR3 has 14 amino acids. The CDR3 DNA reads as TGTGCCAGTAGTATTGGGAACCGGAGAGAGACCCAGTACTTC. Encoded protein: CASSIGNRRETQYF.

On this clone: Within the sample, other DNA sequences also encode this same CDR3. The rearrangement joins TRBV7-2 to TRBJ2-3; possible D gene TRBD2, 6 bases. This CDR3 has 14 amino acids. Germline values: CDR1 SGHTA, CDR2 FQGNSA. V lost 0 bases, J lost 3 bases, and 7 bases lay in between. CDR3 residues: CASSLAGGTDTQYF. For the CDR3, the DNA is TGTGCCAGCAGCTTAGCGGGAGGTACAGATACGCAGTATTTT. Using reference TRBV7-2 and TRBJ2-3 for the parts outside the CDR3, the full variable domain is GAGVSQSPSNKVTEKGKDVELRCDPISGHTALYWYRQSLGQGLEFLIYFQGNSAPDKSGLPSDRFSAERTGGSVSTLTIQRTQQEDSAVYLCASSLAGGTDTQYFGPGTRLTVL.

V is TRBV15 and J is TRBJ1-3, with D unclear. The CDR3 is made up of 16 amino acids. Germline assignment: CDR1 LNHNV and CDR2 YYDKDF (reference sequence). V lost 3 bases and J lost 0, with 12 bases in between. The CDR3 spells CATSRLGYSSGNTIYF. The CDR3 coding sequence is TGTGCCACCAGCAGGTTGGGGTACAGCTCTGGAAACACCATATATTTT.

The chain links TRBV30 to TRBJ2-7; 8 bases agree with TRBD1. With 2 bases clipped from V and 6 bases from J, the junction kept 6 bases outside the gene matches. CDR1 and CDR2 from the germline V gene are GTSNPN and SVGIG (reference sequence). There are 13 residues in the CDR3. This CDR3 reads CAWSLGQGGEQYF. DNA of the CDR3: TGTGCCTGGAGTCTTGGACAGGGCGGCGAGCAGTACTTC.

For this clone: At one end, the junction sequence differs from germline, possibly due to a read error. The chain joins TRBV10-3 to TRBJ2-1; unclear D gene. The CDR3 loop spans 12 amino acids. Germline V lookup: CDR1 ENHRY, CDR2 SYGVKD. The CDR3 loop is CAVSGVRNEKFF. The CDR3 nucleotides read TGTGCCGTATCAGGAGTGCGCAATGAGAAGTTCTTC.

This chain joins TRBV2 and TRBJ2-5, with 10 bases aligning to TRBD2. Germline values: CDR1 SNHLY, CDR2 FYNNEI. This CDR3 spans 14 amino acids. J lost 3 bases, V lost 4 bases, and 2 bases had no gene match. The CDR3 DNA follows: TGTGCCAGCAGTGGGACTAGCGGTAAAGAGACCCAGTACTTC. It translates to CASSGTSGKETQYF.

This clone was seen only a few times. CDR3 protein: CASSNQDVGGRDQETQYF. Written as DNA, the CDR3 is TGTGCCAGCAGCAATCAGGATGTGGGCGGGAGGGATCAAGAGACCCAGTACTTC. This chain links TRBV7-3 with TRBJ2-5; 9 bases match TRBD2. After removal of 5 bases from V and 2 bases from J, the junction contained 15 bases not matched to a gene. Germline assignment: CDR1 SGHTA and CDR2 FQGTGA. This CDR3 has 18 amino acids.

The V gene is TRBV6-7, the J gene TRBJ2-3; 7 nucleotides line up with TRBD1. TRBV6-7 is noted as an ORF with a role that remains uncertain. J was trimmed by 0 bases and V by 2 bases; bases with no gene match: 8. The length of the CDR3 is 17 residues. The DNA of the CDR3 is TGTGCCAGCAGTTACCCCCGACAGGGACCTAGCACAGATACGCAGTATTTT. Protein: CASSYPRQGPSTDTQYF.

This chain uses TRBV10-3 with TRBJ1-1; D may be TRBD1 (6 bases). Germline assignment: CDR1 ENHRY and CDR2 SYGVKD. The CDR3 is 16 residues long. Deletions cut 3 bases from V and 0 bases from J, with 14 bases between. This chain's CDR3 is CAISETGRDMNTEAFF. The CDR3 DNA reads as TGTGCCATCAGTGAAACAGGGAGGGACATGAACACTGAAGCTTTCTTT.

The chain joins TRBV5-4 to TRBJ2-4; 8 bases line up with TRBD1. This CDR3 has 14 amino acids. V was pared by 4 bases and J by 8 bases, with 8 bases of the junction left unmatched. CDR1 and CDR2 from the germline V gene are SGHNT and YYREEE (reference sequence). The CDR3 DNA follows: TGTGCCAGCAGCAACCAGGGGGCGAGGGACATTCAGTACTTC. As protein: CASSNQGARDIQYF.

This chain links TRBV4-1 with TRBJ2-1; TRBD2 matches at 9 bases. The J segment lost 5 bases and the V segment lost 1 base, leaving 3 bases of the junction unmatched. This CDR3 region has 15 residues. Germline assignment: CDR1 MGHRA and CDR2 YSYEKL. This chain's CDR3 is CASSQALAGHNEQFF. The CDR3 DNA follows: TGCGCCAGCAGCCAAGCACTAGCGGGCCACAATGAGCAGTTCTTC.

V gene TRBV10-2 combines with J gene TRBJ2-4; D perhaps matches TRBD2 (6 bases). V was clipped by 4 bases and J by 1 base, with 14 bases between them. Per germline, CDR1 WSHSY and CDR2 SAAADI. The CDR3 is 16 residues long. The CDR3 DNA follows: TGCGCCAGCAGTGCCGTCTTCCGGGGGGCCAAAAACATTCAGTACTTC. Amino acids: CASSAVFRGAKNIQYF.

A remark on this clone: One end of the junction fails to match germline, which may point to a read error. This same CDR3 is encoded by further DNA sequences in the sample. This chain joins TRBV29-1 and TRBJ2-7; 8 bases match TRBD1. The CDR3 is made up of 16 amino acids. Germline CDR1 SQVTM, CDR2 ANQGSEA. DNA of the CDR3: TGTAGCGTTGAAGTCCTGGACAGGGTAAACTCCTACGAGCAGTACTTC. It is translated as CSVEVLDRVNSYEQYF.

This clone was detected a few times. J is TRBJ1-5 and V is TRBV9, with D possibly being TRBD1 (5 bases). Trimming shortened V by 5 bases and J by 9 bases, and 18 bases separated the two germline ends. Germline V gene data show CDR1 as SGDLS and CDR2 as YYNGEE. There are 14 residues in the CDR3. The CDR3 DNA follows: TGTGCCAGCAGGGAAGGGACTCTTGCTCCGCCCCAGCATTTT. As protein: CASREGTLAPPQHF.

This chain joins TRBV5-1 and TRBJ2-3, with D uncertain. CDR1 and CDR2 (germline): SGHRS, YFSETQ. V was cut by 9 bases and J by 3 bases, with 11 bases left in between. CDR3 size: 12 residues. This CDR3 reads CATPPTTDTQYF. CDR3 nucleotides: TGCGCCACCCCCCCAACTACAGATACGCAGTATTTT.